Below, one T cell receptor (beta chain) is given with its context. The target antigen is unknown. This sample was taken from a study of human T cells and chemical hapten exposure. General study points: Expanded TCRs made up significantly more big CDR3 similarity clusters than controls did. With regard to DPC sensitization, TCRs above 1 in 1000 frequency did not change.

Germline values: CDR1 MNHEY, CDR2 SVGEGT. The CDR3 totals 15 residues. Between the trimmed V and J ends, which lost 0 bases and 2 bases, there was a span of 10 bases. The time point is: patch test 3, about 24 weeks after DPC sensitization. Treatment described: therapeutic diphenylcyclopropenone sensitization with weekly scalp DPC. The template was total RNA from unfractionated whole blood. MiXCR was run by TCRdb on the RACE reads, yielding one entry per CDR3 protein. Of over 80,000 distinct CDR3 sequences listed, 9.5% to 13% are singletons. The genes are TRBV6-2 or TRBV6-3 and TRBJ1-2; tentative D call: TRBD1 (5 bases). This material consisted of whole blood, taken in connection with sensitization to the hapten diphenylcyclopropenone (DPC). The receptor was derived from a woman between 25 and 40 years old with alopecia areata. Some clones in this sample may be carry-over from other donors' samples. The CDR3 is CASSYSWGSNYGYTF. The CDR3 DNA reads as TGTGCCAGCAGTTACTCGTGGGGGTCAAACTATGGCTACACCTTC.